The rows below give T cell receptor beta chains drawn from one sample of a study of response to subunit inactivated influenza vaccine. One entry per CDR3 protein results from TCRdb running MiXCR on the RT-PCR reads. The sample has about 620,000 distinct CDR3 sequences, about 10% seen once. Sequences were derived from PBMCs from blood, sampled on the day of vaccination. The source of these receptors is a middle-aged man who received an inactivated influenza vaccine. Each CDR3 is given with its conserved first and last residue. Each record gives: CDR3 DNA, CDR3 protein, V gene, D gene, clone size, J gene. D genes are given only for firm matches. Clone size is given for some rows only: seen once, a few or many times, or a class if the clone is expanded.

CDR3nt: TGCGCCAGCAAAACAGGGTCGGGATACACTGAAGCTTTCTTT
CDR3aa: CASKTGSGYTEAFF
v_gene: TRBV5-1
d_gene: .
abundance: .
j_gene: TRBJ1-1

CDR3nt: TGTGCCAGCGGATCCTACAGGGAACCAAACATTCAGTACTTC
CDR3aa: CASGSYREPNIQYF
v_gene: TRBV7-2
d_gene: .
abundance: few
j_gene: TRBJ2-4

CDR3nt: TGTGCCAGCAGCACAGGGATCCGGGATGAGCAGTTCTTC
CDR3aa: CASSTGIRDEQFF
v_gene: TRBV12-3/TRBV12-4
d_gene: .
abundance: .
j_gene: TRBJ2-1

CDR3nt: TGTGCCAGCAGCCAAGATCAGAGGGCTAGCGCCTTCTCCTACAATGAGCAGTTCTTC
CDR3aa: CASSQDQRASAFSYNEQFF
v_gene: TRBV4-2
d_gene: .
abundance: .
j_gene: TRBJ2-1

CDR3nt: TGTGCCACCAGTCGGGACAATGACTATGGCTACACCTTC
CDR3aa: CATSRDNDYGYTF
v_gene: TRBV24-1
d_gene: .
abundance: .
j_gene: TRBJ1-2

CDR3nt: TGTGCCAGCATAGGGATCCAAGAGACCCAGTACTTC
CDR3aa: CASIGIQETQYF
v_gene: TRBV28
d_gene: .
abundance: .
j_gene: TRBJ2-5

CDR3nt: TGTGCCAGCAGCGGAAGCGGGAGTAAATCCTACGAGCAGTACTTC
CDR3aa: CASSGSGSKSYEQYF
v_gene: TRBV7-6
d_gene: TRBD2
abundance: many
j_gene: TRBJ2-7

CDR3nt: TGTGCCAGCAGCCAAGTTGTAACTCCGTTCTATGGAGGCTACACCTTC
CDR3aa: CASSQVVTPFYGGYTF
v_gene: TRBV14
d_gene: .
abundance: few
j_gene: TRBJ1-2

CDR3nt: TGCGCCAGCAGCTTGAGTCTAGCGGGAGTGGGAGAGCAGTACTTC
CDR3aa: CASSLSLAGVGEQYF
v_gene: TRBV5-1
d_gene: TRBD2
abundance: .
j_gene: TRBJ2-7

CDR3nt: TGCGCCAGCAGCCAACGCGTATACCATGAGACCCAGTACTTC
CDR3aa: CASSQRVYHETQYF
v_gene: TRBV4-3
d_gene: .
abundance: few
j_gene: TRBJ2-5

CDR3nt: TGCAGTGCTAGAACATTCGACAGGGGCTACGAGCAGTACTTC
CDR3aa: CSARTFDRGYEQYF
v_gene: TRBV20-1
d_gene: TRBD1
abundance: .
j_gene: TRBJ2-7

CDR3nt: TGTGCCAGCAGCCGGGAGCGAACTAGGGCAGAGACCCAGTACTTC
CDR3aa: CASSRERTRAETQYF
v_gene: TRBV3-1
d_gene: .
abundance: few
j_gene: TRBJ2-5

CDR3nt: TGTGCCAGCAGCCTAGGGTCAATGAAATCCTACGAGCAGTACTTC
CDR3aa: CASSLGSMKSYEQYF
v_gene: TRBV3-1
d_gene: .
abundance: .
j_gene: TRBJ2-7

CDR3nt: TGTGCCAGCAGTTTGAGTTTCGGGGACGTCTTCTCCTATAATTCACCCCTCCACTTT
CDR3aa: CASSLSFGDVFSYNSPLHF
v_gene: TRBV28
d_gene: .
abundance: few
j_gene: TRBJ1-6